Here is one T cell receptor (beta chain) with its context. Its antigen is unidentified. Use of 60 Vbeta and 13 Jbeta primers characterized the PCR. Assay used: immunoSEQ multiplex PCR; TCRdb lists only in-frame clones, some missing. The sample lists tens of thousands of clones, 68% occurring once. The data were obtained in a study of cytomegalovirus exposure and HLA in healthy donors. Notes on the study in general: Cytomegalovirus association was listed for 150 to 200 TCR beta chains. Follow-up analysis found HLA locus-dependent TCR association rates, highest for DRB1 and lowest for HLA-C.

CDR3 length: 14 residues. From germline, CDR1 is ENHRY and CDR2 SYGVKD. Trimming cost V 3 bases and J 4 bases; bases outside gene matches: 4. Sequences were obtained from PBMCs. This receptor was identified in a man aged 40-50 years in good health and CMV-seronegative. The chain joins TRBV10-3 to TRBJ2-5; 8 positions agree with TRBD1. As DNA, the CDR3 is TGTGCCATCAGTGACGGACAGGGCCGAGAGACCCAGTACTTC. Encoded protein: CAISDGQGRETQYF.